This entry lists 17 T cell receptor beta chains sequenced from one sample in a study of blood T cell repertoires in COVID-19. Sequencing was performed with immunoSEQ multiplex PCR; in TCRdb, only in-frame clones are kept and a portion is missing. The table records 70,000 to 95,000 clones, nearly 95% of them present only once. Sequenced input: peripheral blood. These receptors were taken from a human donor with active COVID-19. The donor label of this sample is uncertain.

The chain employs TRBV5-1 and TRBJ2-5; D remains ambiguous. The length of the CDR3 is 15 residues. Germline-derived CDR1 and CDR2 are SGHRS and YFSETQ. V was clipped by 1 base and J by 0 bases, with 10 bases between them. This CDR3 reads CASSLFQLDQETQYF. As DNA, the CDR3 is TGCGCCAGCAGCTTGTTCCAGCTAGACCAAGAGACCCAGTACTTC.

The genes are TRBV6-2 or TRBV6-3 and TRBJ2-5, with a weak D call TRBD1 (5 bases). CDR1 MNHEY and CDR2 SVGEGT come from the germline V gene. V was trimmed by 4 bases and J by 7 bases, leaving 10 bases between them. The CDR3 sequence is 12 residues long. As DNA, the CDR3 is TGTGCCAGCAGTTCAGGGATCGGGACCCAGTACTTC. Amino acids: CASSSGIGTQYF.

The chain joins TRBV4-1 to TRBJ2-2; 7 nucleotides agree with TRBD1. V lost 7 bases, J lost 6 bases, and 5 bases stayed unmatched. Looked up from germline, CDR1 is MGHRA and CDR2 is YSYEKL. The length of the CDR3 is 13 residues. The chain's CDR3 is CASTATGSGELFF. For the CDR3, the DNA is TGCGCCAGCACCGCGACAGGGTCCGGGGAGCTGTTTTTT.

V usage is TRBV7-2 and J usage is TRBJ1-3; TRBD1 aligns across 9 bases. V lost 5 bases, J lost 0 bases, and 8 bases stayed unmatched. Germline V gene sequence: CDR1 SGHTA, CDR2 FQGNSA. The CDR3 has 17 amino acids. The CDR3 protein is CASSARQGDHSGNTIYF. The CDR3 nucleotides are TGTGCCAGCAGCGCACGACAGGGGGACCACTCTGGAAACACCATATATTTT.

The chain couples TRBV5-8 to TRBJ2-1; 16 bases fit TRBD2. Germline V gives CDR1 SGHTS, CDR2 YDEGEE. This CDR3 has 18 amino acids. J was trimmed by 2 bases and V by 6 bases; bases with no gene match: 8. The CDR3 sequence is CASTPGLAGGNPYNEQFF. The DNA for the CDR3 is TGTGCCAGCACCCCGGGACTAGCGGGGGGGAACCCCTACAATGAGCAGTTCTTC. Complete variable domain (other parts from reference TRBV5-8 and TRBJ2-1): EAGVTQSPTHLIKTRGQQATLRCSPISGHTSVYWYQQALGLGLQFLLWYDEGEERNRGNFPPRFSGRQFPNYSSELNVNALELEDSALYLCASTPGLAGGNPYNEQFFGPGTRLTVL.

V and J are TRBV7-2 and TRBJ2-3; TRBD2 matches 12 bases. Unmatched junction bases numbered 7, after V lost 4 bases and J lost 5 bases. Germline V gene sequence: CDR1 SGHTA, CDR2 FQGNSA. The length of the CDR3 is 16 residues. The CDR3 DNA reads TGTGCCAGCAGCTCCCTAGCGGGGGGGCCGGGAGATACGCAGTATTTT. This sequence encodes CASSSLAGGPGDTQYF.

The chain links TRBV28 to TRBJ1-2; tentative D call: TRBD1 (5 bases). V lost 3 bases, J lost 13 bases, and 18 bases lay in between. The CDR3 consists of 13 residues. Germline values: CDR1 MDHEN, CDR2 SYDVKM. CDR3: CASSLRQPKLSTF. CDR3 coding DNA: TGTGCCAGCAGTTTGAGACAGCCCAAATTATCCACCTTC.

The chain uses TRBV29-1 and TRBJ2-7, with 9 positions matching TRBD1. The germline V gene encodes CDR1 SQVTM and CDR2 ANQGSEA. CDR3 length equals 16 residues. After removal of 3 bases from V and 4 bases from J, the junction contained 13 bases not matched to a gene. The CDR3 nucleotides read TGCAGCGTTGAGGAGGCAAGGACAGGGGCGGGTTACGAGCAGTACTTC. Translation gives CSVEEARTGAGYEQYF.

The count of this clone is one. The V call is TRBV9, the J call TRBJ2-3; possibly TRBD1 for D (6 bases). V lost 1 base and J 3 bases, leaving 12 bases between the germline ends. The CDR3 is made up of 15 amino acids. Germline V CDR1 and CDR2: SGDLS, YYNGEE. The CDR3 loop reads CASSVTGWATDTQYF. CDR3 DNA sequence: TGTGCCAGCAGCGTAACAGGGTGGGCGACAGATACGCAGTATTTT.

This clone was detected once. This chain joins TRBV19 and TRBJ2-5, with 10 nucleotides matching TRBD2. J lost 4 bases, V lost 6 bases, and 8 bases had no gene match. The CDR3 spans 15 residues. Germline-derived CDR1 and CDR2 are LNHDA and SQIVND (reference sequence). The CDR3 DNA sequence: TGTGCCAGTAGAACAAGCGGGGGGGCTGCAGAGACCCAGTACTTC. Residues: CASRTSGGAAETQYF. Drawing the rest from reference TRBV19 and TRBJ2-5, the complete variable domain is DGGITQSPKYLFRKEGQNVTLSCEQNLNHDAMYWYRQDPGQGLRLIYYSQIVNDFQKGDIAEGYSVSREKKESFPLTVTSAQKNPTAFYLCASRTSGGAAETQYFGPGTRLLVL.

The chain uses TRBV7-2 and TRBJ2-7, with TRBD2 as a possible D gene (6 bases). The CDR3 sequence is 15 residues long. V lost 6 bases to trimming and J lost 0 bases, with 15 bases between them. The germline V gene has CDR1 SGHTA and CDR2 FQGNSA. In DNA form, the CDR3 reads TGTGCCAGCAGTCAAGCGGGCGGGTCCTCCTACGAGCAGTACTTC. Translated: CASSQAGGSSYEQYF. Full variable domain (remainder filled in from reference TRBV7-2 and TRBJ2-7): GAGVSQSPSNKVTEKGKDVELRCDPISGHTALYWYRQSLGQGLEFLIYFQGNSAPDKSGLPSDRFSAERTGGSVSTLTIQRTQQEDSAVYLCASSQAGGSSYEQYFGPGTRLTVT.

CDR3 sequence: CASSSGTGVRTGELFF. The CDR3 nucleotides are TGTGCCAGCAGTTCCGGGACAGGGGTTCGAACCGGGGAGCTGTTTTTT. The rearrangement uses TRBV6-5 and TRBJ2-2; 10 bases fit TRBD1. Germline V CDR1 and CDR2: MNHEY, SVGAGI. With 4 bases clipped from V and 5 bases from J, the junction kept 7 bases outside the gene matches. The CDR3 length is 16 residues.

This clone was detected once. CDR3 sequence (DNA): TGTGCCAGCAGCTTGGTAGCGGGCAACACCGGGGAGCTGTTTTTT. Its translation is CASSLVAGNTGELFF. This chain links TRBV5-4 with TRBJ2-2; 7 positions agree with TRBD2. The CDR3 is 15 residues long. Losses at the gene ends were 0 bases for V and 2 bases for J; bases not matched to a gene: 1. CDR1 and CDR2 from the germline V gene are SGHNT and YYREEE (reference sequence).

The chain joins TRBV18 to TRBJ1-1, with 7 bases identical to TRBD1. Trimming cost V 3 bases and J 6 bases; bases outside gene matches: 7. The CDR3 is made up of 14 amino acids. Germline V CDR1 and CDR2: KGHSH, LQKENI. CDR3 amino acids: CASSPPTGIAEAFF. CDR3 in DNA: TGTGCCAGCTCACCGCCGACAGGGATCGCTGAAGCTTTCTTT.

J is TRBJ2-1 and V is TRBV20-1, with 10 positions matching TRBD2. Germline loops: CDR1 DFQATT, CDR2 SNEGSKA (reference sequence). This CDR3 comprises 17 residues. The V segment lost 3 bases and the J segment 3 bases; nucleotides outside the gene matches: 11. The CDR3 bases are TGCAGTGCTAGTTCTAGCGGGAGCTCCGGGGGCTACAATGAGCAGTTCTTC. Protein sequence: CSASSSGSSGGYNEQFF.

This chain uses TRBV6-1 with TRBJ2-5; 11 bases map to TRBD1. Germline V gene lookup returns CDR1 MNHNS and CDR2 SASEGT. V lost 0 bases to trimming and J lost 3 bases; unmatched junction nucleotides: 3. This CDR3 is built from 16 residues. The CDR3: CASSEAGQGAEETQYF. The CDR3 DNA follows: TGTGCCAGCAGTGAAGCCGGACAGGGGGCCGAAGAGACCCAGTACTTC.

The chain combines TRBV5-8 with TRBJ2-3, with 8 bases matching TRBD2. Germline CDR1 is SGHTS and CDR2 is YDEGEE. V lost 4 bases, J lost 1 base, and 14 bases stayed unmatched. This CDR3 contains 18 residues. Written as DNA, the CDR3 is TGTGCCAGCAGCGCGACATTACCGGGACTAGGGGGCACAGATACGCAGTATTTT. Translation: CASSATLPGLGGTDTQYF.